This paragraph covers one T cell receptor (beta chain) sequence. Its target is not known. This sample is part of a study of cytomegalovirus exposure and HLA in healthy donors. Regarding the study as a whole: Earlier analysis looked at TCR beta V segments, and most were productive about 90% or about 30% of the time.

Unmatched junction bases numbered 6, after V lost 5 bases and J lost 1 base. This CDR3 comprises 15 residues. In germline, CDR1 is SGHRS, CDR2 YFSETQ. The PCR used 60 Vbeta and 13 Jbeta primers. Assay: immunoSEQ multiplex PCR; the TCRdb copy retains only in-frame clones and omits some. Its clone listing holds about 90,000 clones. The rearrangement uses TRBV5-1 and TRBJ2-1; 7 nucleotides align to TRBD1. The TCR originated in a woman aged 30 to 39 in good health and CMV-seronegative. The sequenced sample consisted of PBMCs. CDR3 in amino acids: CASREQQGSYNEQFF. For the CDR3, the DNA is TGCGCCAGCAGGGAACAACAGGGGTCCTACAATGAGCAGTTCTTC.